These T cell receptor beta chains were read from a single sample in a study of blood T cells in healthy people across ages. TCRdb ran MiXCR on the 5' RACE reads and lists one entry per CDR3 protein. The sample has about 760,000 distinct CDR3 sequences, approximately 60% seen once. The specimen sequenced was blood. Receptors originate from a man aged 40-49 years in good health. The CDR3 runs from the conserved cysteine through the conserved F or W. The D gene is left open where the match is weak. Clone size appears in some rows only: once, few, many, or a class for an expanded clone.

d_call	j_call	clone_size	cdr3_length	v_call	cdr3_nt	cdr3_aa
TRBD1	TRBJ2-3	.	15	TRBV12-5	TGTGCTAGTGGTTTGTACAGGGGGCGTGGAGATACGCAGTATTTT	CASGLYRGRGDTQYF
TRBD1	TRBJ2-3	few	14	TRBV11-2	TGTGCCAGCAACAGGGGGCGTCTCACAGATACGCAGTATTTT	CASNRGRLTDTQYF
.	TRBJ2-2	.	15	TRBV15	TGTGCCACCAGCCCCCGTCGATCGAACACCGGGGAGCTGTTTTTT	CATSPRRSNTGELFF
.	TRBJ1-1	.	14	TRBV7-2	TGTGCCAGCAGCCAACCCAGGGGTTGGACTGAAGCTTTCTTT	CASSQPRGWTEAFF
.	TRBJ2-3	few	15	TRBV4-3	TGCGCCAGCAGCCAAGTCAGCGGAAGCACAGATACGCAGTATTTT	CASSQVSGSTDTQYF
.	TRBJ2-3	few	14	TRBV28	TGTGCCGGGGGTAGGGCAGGGCGCACAGATACGCAGTATTTT	CAGGRAGRTDTQYF
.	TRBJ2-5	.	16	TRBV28	TGTGCCAGCAGTTCGAGACGAAGAAGAGGCCACAATGAGCAGTACTTC	CASSSRRRRGHNEQYF
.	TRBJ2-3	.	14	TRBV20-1	TGCAGTGCTAGGTTTCGGGTGGGGGCAGATACGCAGTATTTT	CSARFRVGADTQYF
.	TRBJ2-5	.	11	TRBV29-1	TGCAGCGTTGTGTTACAGGGATCCCAGTACTTC	CSVVLQGSQYF
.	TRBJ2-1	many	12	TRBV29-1	TGCAGCGTTGTTGGGGCGGGCCATGAGCAGTTCTTC	CSVVGAGHEQFF
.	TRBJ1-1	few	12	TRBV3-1	TGTGCCAGCAGCCAAGGGTACACTGAAGCTTTCTTT	CASSQGYTEAFF
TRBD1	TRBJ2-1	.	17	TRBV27	TGTGCCAGCAGCTTAATAAGACAGGGCGGGCCCTGCAATGAGCAGTTCTTC	CASSLIRQGGPCNEQFF
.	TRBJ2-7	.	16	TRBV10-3	TGTGCCATCAGTGAGGGAATGGCGGCATCTCGTTACGAGCAGTACTTC	CAISEGMAASRYEQYF
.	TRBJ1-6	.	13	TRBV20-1	TGCAGTGCTAGAAGCAACGGGGGTTCACCCCTCCACTTT	CSARSNGGSPLHF
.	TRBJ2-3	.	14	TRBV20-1	TGCAGTGCTAGAGACCCGACTACCCCGGATACGCAGTATTTT	CSARDPTTPDTQYF
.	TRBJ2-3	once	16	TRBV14	TGTGCCAGCAGCCCCCTACGAGGGACTCTCACAGATACGCAGTATTTT	CASSPLRGTLTDTQYF
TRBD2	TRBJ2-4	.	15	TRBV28	TGTGCCAGCACCCAGACTAGCCTGGGCAAAAACATTCAGTACTTC	CASTQTSLGKNIQYF
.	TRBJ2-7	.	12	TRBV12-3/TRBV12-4	TGTGCCAGCCTTGGTTCGGCCAATGAGCAGTACTTC	CASLGSANEQYF
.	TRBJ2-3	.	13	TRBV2	TGTGCCAGCAACGTAGATTTCACAGATACGCAGTATTTT	CASNVDFTDTQYF
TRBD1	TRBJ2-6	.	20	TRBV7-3	TGTGCCAGCAGCTTAATGGGCAGGGGGACAGGGGGCTCTGGGGCCAACGTCCTGACTTTC	CASSLMGRGTGGSGANVLTF
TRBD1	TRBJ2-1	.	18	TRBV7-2	TGTGCCAGCAGCTTGAAACAGGGGATTGTTAGCTCCTACAATGAGCAGTTCTTC	CASSLKQGIVSSYNEQFF
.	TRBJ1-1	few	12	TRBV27	TGTGCCAGCAGGCCAAGGGGAACTGAAGCTTTCTTT	CASRPRGTEAFF